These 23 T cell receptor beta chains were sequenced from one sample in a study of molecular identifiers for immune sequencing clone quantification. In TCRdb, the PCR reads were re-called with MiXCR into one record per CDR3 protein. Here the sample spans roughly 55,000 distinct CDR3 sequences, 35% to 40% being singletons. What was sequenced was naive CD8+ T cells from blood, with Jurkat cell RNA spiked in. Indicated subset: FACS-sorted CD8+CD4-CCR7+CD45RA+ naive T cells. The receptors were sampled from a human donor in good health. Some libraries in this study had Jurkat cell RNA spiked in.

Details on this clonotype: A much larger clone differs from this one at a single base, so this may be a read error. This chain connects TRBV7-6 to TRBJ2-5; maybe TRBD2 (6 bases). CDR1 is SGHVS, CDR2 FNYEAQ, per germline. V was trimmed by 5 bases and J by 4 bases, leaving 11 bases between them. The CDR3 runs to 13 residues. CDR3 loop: CASSASGGETQYF. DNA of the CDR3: TGTGCCAGCAGCGCCTCCGGGGGAGAGACCCAGTACTTC.

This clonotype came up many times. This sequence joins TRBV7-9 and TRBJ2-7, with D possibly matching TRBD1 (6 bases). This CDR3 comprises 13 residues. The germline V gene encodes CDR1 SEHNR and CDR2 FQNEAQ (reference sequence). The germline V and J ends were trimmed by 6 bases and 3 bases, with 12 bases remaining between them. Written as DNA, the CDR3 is TGTGCCAGCAGAGGGGGTAGGGACTACGAGCAGTACTTC. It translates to CASRGGRDYEQYF.

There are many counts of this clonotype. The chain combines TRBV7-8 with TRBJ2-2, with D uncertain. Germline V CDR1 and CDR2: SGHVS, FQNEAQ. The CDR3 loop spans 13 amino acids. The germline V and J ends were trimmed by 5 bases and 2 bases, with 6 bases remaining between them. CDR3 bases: TGTGCCAGCAGCATACAAAACACCGGGGAGCTGTTTTTT. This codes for CASSIQNTGELFF. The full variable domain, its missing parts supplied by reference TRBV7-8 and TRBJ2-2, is GAGVSQSPRYKVAKRGQDVALRCDPISGHVSLFWYQQALGQGPEFLTYFQNEAQLDKSGLPSDRFFAERPEGSVSTLKIQRTQQEDSAVYLCASSIQNTGELFFGEGSRLTVL.

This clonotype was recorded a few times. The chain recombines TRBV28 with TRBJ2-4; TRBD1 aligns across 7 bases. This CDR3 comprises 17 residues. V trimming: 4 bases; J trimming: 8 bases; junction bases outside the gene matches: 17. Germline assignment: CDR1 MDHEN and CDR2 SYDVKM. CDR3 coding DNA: TGTGCCAGCAGTTCCACCGGGACAGAGCTAAGGTCGGACATTCAGTACTTC. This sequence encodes CASSSTGTELRSDIQYF.

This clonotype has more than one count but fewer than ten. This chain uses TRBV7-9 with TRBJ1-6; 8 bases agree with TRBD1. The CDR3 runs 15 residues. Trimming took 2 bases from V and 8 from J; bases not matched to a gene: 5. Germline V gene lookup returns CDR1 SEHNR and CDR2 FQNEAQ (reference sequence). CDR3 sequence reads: CASSLTTGGDSPLHF. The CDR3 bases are TGTGCCAGCAGCTTAACTACAGGGGGTGATTCACCCCTCCACTTT. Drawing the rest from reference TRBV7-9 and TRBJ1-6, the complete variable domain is DTGVSQNPRHKITKRGQNVTFRCDPISEHNRLYWYRQTLGQGPEFLTYFQNEAQLEKSRLLSDRFSAERPKGSFSTLEIQRTEQGDSAMYLCASSLTTGGDSPLHFGNGTRLTVT.

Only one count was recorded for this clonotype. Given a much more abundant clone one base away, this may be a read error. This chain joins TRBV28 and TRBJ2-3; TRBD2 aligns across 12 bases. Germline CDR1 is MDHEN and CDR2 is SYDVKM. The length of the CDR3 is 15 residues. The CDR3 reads CASRLAGGLTGTQYF. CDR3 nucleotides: TGTGCCAGCAGACTAGCGGGAGGCTTAACAGGTACGCAGTATTTT.

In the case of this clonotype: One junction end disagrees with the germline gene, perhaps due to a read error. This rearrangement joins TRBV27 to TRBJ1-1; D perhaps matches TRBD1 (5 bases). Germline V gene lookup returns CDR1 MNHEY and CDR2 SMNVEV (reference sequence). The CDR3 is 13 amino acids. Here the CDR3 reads CASSPAGNTEAIF. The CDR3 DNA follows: TGTGCCAGCAGTCCTGCAGGGAACACTGAAGCTATCTTT.

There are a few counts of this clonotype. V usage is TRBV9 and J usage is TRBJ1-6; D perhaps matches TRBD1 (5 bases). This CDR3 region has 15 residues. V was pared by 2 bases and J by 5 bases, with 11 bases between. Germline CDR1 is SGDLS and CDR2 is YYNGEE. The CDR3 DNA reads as TGTGCCAGCAGCGTCACAGGTGGGAATAATTCACCCCTCCACTTT. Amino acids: CASSVTGGNNSPLHF.

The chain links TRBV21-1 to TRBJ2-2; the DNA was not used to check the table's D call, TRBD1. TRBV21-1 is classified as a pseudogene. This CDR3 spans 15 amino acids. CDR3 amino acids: CASSWGTVNPGELFF. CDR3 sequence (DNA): TGTGCCAGCTCCTGGGGGACAGTAAACCCCGGTGAGCTGTTTTTT.

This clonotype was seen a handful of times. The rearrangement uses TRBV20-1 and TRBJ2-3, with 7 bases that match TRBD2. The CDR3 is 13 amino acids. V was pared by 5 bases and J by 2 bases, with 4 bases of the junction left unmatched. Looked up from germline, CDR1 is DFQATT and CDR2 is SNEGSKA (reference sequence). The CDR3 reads CSAQGTITDTQYF. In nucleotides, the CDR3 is TGCAGTGCTCAAGGGACTATCACAGATACGCAGTATTTT.

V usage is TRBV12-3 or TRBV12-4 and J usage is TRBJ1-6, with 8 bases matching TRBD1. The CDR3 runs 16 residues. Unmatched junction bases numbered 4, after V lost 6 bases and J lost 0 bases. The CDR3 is CASSGTGSSYNSPLHF. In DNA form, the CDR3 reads TGTGCCAGCAGCGGGACAGGAAGCTCCTATAATTCACCCCTCCACTTT.

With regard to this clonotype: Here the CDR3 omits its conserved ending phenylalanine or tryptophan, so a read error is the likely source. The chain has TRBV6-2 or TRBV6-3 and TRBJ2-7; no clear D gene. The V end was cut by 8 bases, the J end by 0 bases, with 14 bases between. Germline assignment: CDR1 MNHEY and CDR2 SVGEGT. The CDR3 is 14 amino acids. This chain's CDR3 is CASQFGFTSYEQYI. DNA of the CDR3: TGTGCCAGCCAGTTTGGCTTCACCTCCTACGAGCAGTACATC.

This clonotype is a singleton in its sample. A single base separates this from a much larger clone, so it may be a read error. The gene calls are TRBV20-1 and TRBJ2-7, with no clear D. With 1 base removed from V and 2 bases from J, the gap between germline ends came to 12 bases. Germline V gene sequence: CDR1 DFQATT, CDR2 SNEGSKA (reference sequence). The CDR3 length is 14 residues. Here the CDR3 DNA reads TGCAGTGCTAGAGTACCTCCTCAAACCTACGAGCAGTACTTC. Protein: CSARVPPQTYEQYF.

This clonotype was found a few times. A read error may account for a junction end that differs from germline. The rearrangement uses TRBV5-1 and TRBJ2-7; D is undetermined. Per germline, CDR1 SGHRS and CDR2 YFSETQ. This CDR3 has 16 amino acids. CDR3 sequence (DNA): TGCGCCAGCAGCTTGGCTTCTCCTAGTAGCTCCTGCGAGCAGTACTTC. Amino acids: CASSLASPSSSCEQYF.

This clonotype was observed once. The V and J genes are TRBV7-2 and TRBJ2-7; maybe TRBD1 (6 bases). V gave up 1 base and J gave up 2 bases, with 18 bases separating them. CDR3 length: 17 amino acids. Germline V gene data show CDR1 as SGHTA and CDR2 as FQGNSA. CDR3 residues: CASSLVETGLAPYEQYF. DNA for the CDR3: TGTGCCAGCAGCTTAGTCGAGACAGGCTTAGCTCCCTACGAGCAGTACTTC.

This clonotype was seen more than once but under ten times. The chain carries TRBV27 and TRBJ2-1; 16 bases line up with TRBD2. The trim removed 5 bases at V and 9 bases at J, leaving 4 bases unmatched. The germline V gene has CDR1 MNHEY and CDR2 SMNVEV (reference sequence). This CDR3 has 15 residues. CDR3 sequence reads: CASSPGTSGRGEQFF. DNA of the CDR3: TGTGCCAGCAGTCCGGGGACTAGCGGGAGGGGTGAGCAGTTCTTC.

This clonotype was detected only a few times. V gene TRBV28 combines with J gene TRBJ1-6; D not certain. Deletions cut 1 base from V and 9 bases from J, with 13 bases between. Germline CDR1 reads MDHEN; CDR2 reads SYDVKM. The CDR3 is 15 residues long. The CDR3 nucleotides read TGTGCCAGCAGTTTATCCGTCGGGTTTTCTTCACCCCTCCACTTT. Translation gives CASSLSVGFSSPLHF. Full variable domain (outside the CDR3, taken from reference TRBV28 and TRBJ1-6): DVKVTQSSRYLVKRTGEKVFLECVQDMDHENMFWYRQDPGLGLRLIYFSYDVKMKEKGDIPEGYSVSREKKERFSLILESASTNQTSMYLCASSLSVGFSSPLHFGNGTRLTVT.

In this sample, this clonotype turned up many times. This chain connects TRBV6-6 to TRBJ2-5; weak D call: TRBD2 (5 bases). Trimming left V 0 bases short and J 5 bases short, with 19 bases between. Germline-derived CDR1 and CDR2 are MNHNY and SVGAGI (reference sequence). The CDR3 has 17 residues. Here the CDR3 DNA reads TGTGCCAGCAGTTACTCGAGCGGCATACTCTACGGGGAGACCCAGTACTTC. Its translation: CASSYSSGILYGETQYF.

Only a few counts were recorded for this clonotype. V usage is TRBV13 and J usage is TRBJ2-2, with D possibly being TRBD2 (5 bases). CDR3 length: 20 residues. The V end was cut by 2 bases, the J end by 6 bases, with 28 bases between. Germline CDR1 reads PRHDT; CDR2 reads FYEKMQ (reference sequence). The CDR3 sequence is CASSLSRFRRRNRSPGELFF. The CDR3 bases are TGTGCCAGCAGCTTAAGTCGTTTTCGCAGGAGGAATCGCTCCCCCGGGGAGCTGTTTTTT.

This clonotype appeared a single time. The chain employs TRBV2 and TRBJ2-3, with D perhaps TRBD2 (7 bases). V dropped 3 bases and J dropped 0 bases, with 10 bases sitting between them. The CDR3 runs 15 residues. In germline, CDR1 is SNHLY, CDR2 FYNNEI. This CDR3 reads CASSDGGPSTDTQYF. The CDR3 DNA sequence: TGTGCCAGCAGTGACGGGGGGCCTAGCACAGATACGCAGTATTTT.

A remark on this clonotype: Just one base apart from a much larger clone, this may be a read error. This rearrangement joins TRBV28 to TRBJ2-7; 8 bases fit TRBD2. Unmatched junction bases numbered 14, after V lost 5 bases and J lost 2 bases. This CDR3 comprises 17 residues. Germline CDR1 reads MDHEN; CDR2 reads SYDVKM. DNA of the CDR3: TGTGCCAGCAGTCTCACGGACCACCGGGGGGGTCCCTACGAGCAGTACTTC. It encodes CASSLTDHRGGPYEQYF.

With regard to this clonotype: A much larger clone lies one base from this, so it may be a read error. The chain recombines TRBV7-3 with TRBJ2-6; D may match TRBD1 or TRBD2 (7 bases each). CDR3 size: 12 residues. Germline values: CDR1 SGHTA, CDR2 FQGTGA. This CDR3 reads CASTGGANDLTF. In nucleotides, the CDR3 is TGTGCCAGCACAGGGGGGGCCAACGACCTGACTTTC.

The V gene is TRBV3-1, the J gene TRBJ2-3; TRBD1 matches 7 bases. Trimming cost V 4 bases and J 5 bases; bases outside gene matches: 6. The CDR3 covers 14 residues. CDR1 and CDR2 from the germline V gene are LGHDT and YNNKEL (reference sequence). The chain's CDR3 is CASSPEGGKDTQYF. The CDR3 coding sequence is TGTGCCAGCAGCCCCGAAGGGGGCAAAGATACGCAGTATTTT.